This TCR beta chain was identified in a study of cytomegalovirus exposure and HLA in healthy donors (dated 2017 in TCRdb). In terms of the full investigation: An earlier analysis of 550 to 700 of the donors reported roughly 270 Gb of sequence data and some 120 million unique TCR beta sequences from roughly 200 million T cells. Along with the roughly 710-subject first cohort, a separate validation cohort of over 90 different subjects was used. Donor age, sex, ethnicity and CMV serostatus were compiled together with the repertoire data. All discovery cohort repertoires had been generated on a single sequencing platform. The genetic ancestry cluster associated with self-reported Caucasian donors included approximately 85% of the approximately 410 genotyped donors. Typing coverage varied by locus: roughly 620-630 donors for A, B, C, DRB1 and DQB1; roughly 510 for DQA1; 606 for DPA1; roughly 470 for DPB1. The study aimed to test whether signatures of past pathogen exposure could be identified by cataloging public T cell receptors. Both class I and class II loci were covered by HLA typing, at four-digit resolution. To decide whether each TCR beta V gene segment behaved as functional or pseudogenic, an earlier analysis of 587 of the donors relied on high-throughput TCR beta sequencing. Among 300 to 500 genotyped donors of the cohort, an average of approximately 240,000 unique TCR beta nucleotide sequences was sequenced per donor, of which approximately 18% were non-productive. About 280 gigabases of sequencing data and around 88 million unique TCR sequences made up an early release that covered approximately 620 HLA-typed donors. In the later analysis, no new phenotypic data were used to find candidate immune exposures; instead, reliance was placed on TCR beta sequences and their occurrence across donors. Genome-wide SNP genotypes for about three fifths of the roughly 670 donors were used in a later genetic analysis, which treated that subset as a discovery cohort. Roughly five DR-DQ haplotypes were treated as single units for association and clustering because of strong linkage in the cohort. The T cell repertoires of roughly 660 subjects were profiled by immunosequencing and related to cytomegalovirus serostatus. A later analysis re-examined previously published TCR beta repertoires from more than 600 donors and added high-resolution HLA genotyping to investigate patterns of TCR occurrence. High-throughput TCR immunosequencing, statistical association of individual TCRs with disease status, and machine learning were combined to predict cytomegalovirus infection status.

Library generation was performed with the immunoSEQ multiplex PCR assay. For the multiplex PCR, a mixture combining 60 forward primers for TCR Vbeta segments and 13 reverse primers for TCR Jbeta segments was used. The CDR3 region of rearranged TCR beta genes was amplified from genomic DNA with a multiplex PCR assay. The amplified TCR beta libraries were sequenced on the Illumina HiSeq System as 87-base-pair reads. On the study's bioinformatics: Across the 640 or so repertoires, a later analysis counted around 80 million unique TCR beta chains, 8.5 million to 12 million of which were shared by at least two donors. Raw reads were error-corrected and collapsed into unique sequences with a nearest-neighbor algorithm that merged closely related sequences to remove PCR and sequencing errors. Alignment of CDR3 sequences to IMGT reference sequences was used to assign V, D and J gene segments. For a sequence to be retained, a match of at least six nucleotides was required to both a V gene segment and a J gene segment. Rearrangements were called productive when the CDR3 lacked stop codons and stayed in frame with V and J; all others were non-productive. Following IMGT convention, CDR3 was defined as the stretch from the second conserved V-encoded cysteine to the conserved J-encoded phenylalanine. In an earlier analysis of 500 to 650 of the donors, sequences lacking an unambiguous match to a single V gene segment were excluded. An earlier analysis of 450 to 650 of the donors called V segments functional above 56.7% productive rearrangements and segregating when the between-donor standard deviation exceeded 5%. A statistical classification framework was developed to diagnose cytomegalovirus status using the catalog of TCR beta chain sequences. A later analysis assigned V and J genes by comparing TCR nucleotide sequences with IMGT/GENE-DB human TR gene sequences. A later analysis assigned CDR3 sequences and most-parsimonious VDJ recombination scenarios with the TCRdist pipeline. In a later analysis, each TCR beta chain was defined by its CDR3 amino acid sequence together with its V-gene family, and reads lacking a unique V-gene family were excluded. As a way to deal with suspected cross-contamination and a sequencing artifact, a later analysis dropped 500 to 700 nucleotide sequences that were highly shared and had low generation probability. In a later analysis, a clonal expansion index was calculated for each public chain from normalized within-repertoire ranks of inferred template counts. In a later analysis, generation probabilities were computed with a VDJ recombination model fitted to out-of-frame rearrangements, and the resulting probabilities were checked against IGoR. A later analysis scored TCR-TCR, TCR-HLA and TCR-CMV co-occurrence with hypergeometric tests, applying a repertoire-size bias correction to TCR pairs. To estimate false discovery rates, a later analysis permuted the HLA or CMV assignments 20 times. A later analysis grouped co-occurring TCRs with DBSCAN, adding TCRdist sequence similarity when clustering within HLA-allele-positive subsets. Repertoires with fewer than 30,000 or more than 120,000 public chains were left out of co-occurrence clustering, as were a few repertoires with anomalous nucleotide sharing. TCRdb's version of the immuneACCESS table is confined to in-frame rearrangements and falls short of the full clone set. An unresolved V gene accounts for under half of the shortfall where checked; the remainder is of unknown origin. Clone size and the V and J calls come from that table; the DNA yielded D and trimming. Across this sample there are fewer than 70,000 clones, with 73% seen only once. Of the sample, 4.5% to 5.5% falls within the top ten clones.

This clone has just a few counts. Its antigen is unknown. Base qualities are not recorded, but no much larger clone differs from it by a single base. The cohort consisted of some 730 healthy bone marrow donors. Cohort members were all nominally healthy when sampled, although unrecorded immune exposures were likely present. The donor tested CMV seronegative and was one of the 352 seronegative cohort members. Every donor gave a peripheral blood sample, and the peripheral blood mononuclear cells from that sample were used for TCR beta sequencing. Genomic DNA extraction from the blood cell samples was performed with the Qiagen DNeasy Blood Extraction Kit. What the work shows at the level of the full study, not this receptor alone: Cytomegalovirus status was reported to be diagnosed by the classifier with high specificity and sensitivity in both the original and validation cohorts. When HLA alleles, especially DR and DQ, strongly co-occurred, attributing TCR associations to individual alleles was difficult. According to a later analysis, most CMV-associated TCR beta chains appeared to be HLA-restricted, and the HLA associations seemed to be driven largely by CMV exposure. A cluster of highly shared sequence variants was judged likely to represent a technical artifact of the sequencing pipeline. Broadly in line with IMGT annotations, most TCR beta V segments showed up in productive rearrangements about 87% or about 30% of the time in an earlier analysis of several hundred of the donors. Presence/absence analyses assumed roughly uniform sequencing depth across donors, an assumption that may not hold. The study listed 150 to 200 TCR beta chains as associated with cytomegalovirus. At a false discovery rate of 0.05, a later analysis linked roughly 17,000 TCR beta sequences to specific HLA alleles. V-gene and J-gene trimming of TCR beta chains was associated with a missense DCLRE1C variant in a later genetic analysis, and the association was replicated in an independent cohort. According to a later analysis, TCR association rates differed among HLA loci, with DRB1 alleles showing the most associated TCRs and HLA-C alleles showing the fewest. A later analysis found that HLA-associated TCR beta chains were more clonally expanded and had lower generation probabilities than equally common non-associated chains. Linkage disequilibrium might explain the correlated functional status among segregating V segments, but an unknown experimental factor could not be excluded. Compared with the roughly 720-donor mean, donors in an Asian-associated ancestry cluster had fewer N-insertions in productive TCRs, according to a later genetic analysis. CMV serostatus was the only immune exposure information available for the cohort. In vitro tests confirmed that three of the cytomegalovirus-associated TCR beta chains recognize cytomegalovirus antigens. Some IMGT-functional V segments, including TRBV6-2 and TRBV6-3, could not be told apart with the 87-base-pair reads, so those segments were excluded. Across donors, most TCR sequences were observed very rarely, whereas some public TCRs were present in many individuals. The authors suggested that the approach could potentially be generalized to other disease states and immunological phenotypes. The cohort was sequenced for TCR beta chains only, and without alpha or paired-chain data the features that could be detected were limited. A later analysis reported that several top co-occurrence clusters appeared linked to parvovirus B19, influenza, CMV and Epstein-Barr virus. A further reported finding was that TCR beta sequences accurately predicted the HLA-A and HLA-B alleles for most subjects in the first cohort. HLA typing was unavailable for some donors at each locus, so association tests used only the typed subset. Because counts were too low, roughly 17 rarely observed V segments, including chromosome 9 orphons, were left out of the earlier analysis of approximately 500 of the donors.

The CDR1 and CDR2 encoded by the germline V gene (reference sequence) are GTSNPN and SVGIG. The CDR3 has 13 amino acids, counting the end cysteine and phenylalanine. The read is trimmed to its CDR3 DNA, 39 bases read in frame from base 1. Relative to germline, V is 4 bases shorter and J is 3 bases shorter, with 10 bases between their ends. Sequences were obtained from PBMCs. Recombination connected TRBV30 to TRBJ1-5, with TRBD1 tentatively as D gene (5 bases match). The source is a man over 45 in good health and CMV-seronegative. The CDR3 reads CAWTQGFNQPQHF. Read as DNA, the sequence is TGTGCCTGGACGCAGGGATTCAATCAGCCCCAGCATTTT.